This paragraph reports one TCR beta chain. As yet, its antigen is unknown. The source material, RNA transcripts, was used to amplify TCR beta CDR3 regions. The TCR CDR3 was amplified in a first-round RT-PCR using the HTBI primer set. Via MiXCR, TCRdb re-called the multiplex PCR reads, giving one row per CDR3 protein. The sample has 200,000 to 250,000 distinct CDR3 sequences; less than 20% are singletons. The sample originates from a study of T cells in Graves' hyperthyroidism and ophthalmopathy. The study's findings and limits: Ophthalmopathy was identified by the model a median about seven months ahead of onset.

Trimming took off 2 bases at V and 8 bases at J, with 10 bases between the two ends. This CDR3 has 13 amino acids. CDR1 is GTSNPN and CDR2 is SVGIG in the germline V gene (reference sequence). Uncontrolled infections, other autoimmune diseases, pregnancy or lactation led to exclusion of patients. The TCR comes from a woman aged 18-35 years with Graves' ophthalmopathy. The sequenced sample was blood. The chain employs TRBV30 and TRBJ1-6; possible D gene TRBD1, 5 bases. CDR3 in amino acids: CAWSFSGDSPLHF. In DNA form, the CDR3 reads TGTGCCTGGAGTTTCTCGGGGGATTCACCCCTCCACTTT.